Presented here are 32 T cell receptor beta chains from one specimen sequenced in a study of blood T cells in healthy people across ages. Next came a second PCR, run for roughly 6 to 11 cycles, which used a sample-barcoded 5' primer along with a J-beta primer mix. Each CDR3 protein gets one entry after TCRdb re-called the 5' RACE reads with MiXCR. The sample holds nearly 800,000 distinct CDR3 sequences, approximately 60% seen once. Sequencing was done on a sample of blood. These receptor sequences come from a middle-aged man in good health.

The rearrangement links TRBV12-3 or TRBV12-4 to TRBJ2-5; 7 nucleotides match TRBD1. The J call could be wrong; TRBJ2-7 is a better fit for the DNA end. CDR3 length equals 15 residues. The CDR3 DNA follows: TGTGCCAGCAGTTTAGGTTCGGGACAGTCAAACGAGCAGTACTTC. Its translation: CASSLGSGQSNEQYF.

CDR3 sequence reads: CASSRIPGLAGGHVVDEQFF. The CDR3 nucleotides are TGTGCCAGCAGCCGAATACCGGGACTAGCGGGAGGCCACGTGGTGGATGAGCAGTTCTTC. The J gene is TRBJ2-1, the V gene TRBV27; 15 nucleotides match TRBD2. V trimming: 6 bases; J trimming: 8 bases; junction bases outside the gene matches: 20. Germline V gives CDR1 MNHEY, CDR2 SMNVEV (reference sequence). The CDR3 spans 20 residues.

This clonotype was recorded a few times. At one of its ends the junction is not consistent with the germline gene, which may arise from a read error. The chain links TRBV3-1 to TRBJ1-5; a possible D gene is TRBD1 (5 bases). The V gene's germline CDR1 is LGHDT and CDR2 YNNKEL (reference sequence). The CDR3 totals 14 residues. CDR3: CASSQDSRGQPQHF. CDR3 bases: TGTGCTAGCAGCCAAGATAGTAGGGGACAGCCCCAGCATTTT.

This clonotype was recorded only once. CDR3 sequence reads: CASSRQEIYEQYF. CDR3 DNA sequence: TGTGCCAGCAGCAGACAGGAGATCTACGAGCAGTACTTC. V and J are TRBV6-6 and TRBJ2-7, with a weak D call TRBD1 (6 bases). With 6 bases removed from V and 3 bases from J, the gap between germline ends came to 12 bases. Germline V lookup: CDR1 MNHNY, CDR2 SVGAGI (reference sequence). This CDR3 spans 13 amino acids.

This chain joins TRBV30 and TRBJ1-6; no firm D call. Germline-derived CDR1 and CDR2 are GTSNPN and SVGIG (reference sequence). Between the trimmed V and J ends, which lost 2 bases and 5 bases, there was a span of 10 bases. This CDR3 comprises 14 residues. The CDR3 loop is CAWSPGSDNSPLHF. In DNA form, the CDR3 reads TGTGCCTGGAGTCCCGGGAGTGATAATTCACCCCTCCACTTT.

The V and J genes are TRBV4-2 and TRBJ2-1; D is uncertain. The DNA matches TRBJ2-7 better at its end, which makes the J call doubtful. CDR1 and CDR2 (germline): LGHNA, YNFKEQ. This CDR3 has 16 residues. This chain's CDR3 is CASRLAQGQEYNEQYF. For the CDR3, the DNA is TGTGCCAGCAGACTGGCCCAAGGGCAAGAATACAATGAGCAGTACTTC.

This clonotype was counted only a few times. This chain connects TRBV20-1 to TRBJ1-2; D is possibly TRBD1 (5 bases). Germline V gene lookup returns CDR1 DFQATT and CDR2 SNEGSKA (reference sequence). The CDR3 sequence is 14 residues long. Trimming took off 6 bases at V and 2 bases at J, with 16 bases between the two ends. Written as DNA, the CDR3 is TGCAGTGCACCACAGGCCCCGGAAAACTATGGCTACACCTTC. It encodes CSAPQAPENYGYTF.

This clonotype showed up just a few times. The V call is TRBV5-1, the J call TRBJ2-7; possible D gene TRBD1, 6 bases. Germline CDR1 and CDR2: SGHRS and YFSETQ. V lost 0 bases and J lost 2, with 12 bases in between. The CDR3 totals 15 residues. CDR3 DNA sequence: TGCGCCAGCAGCTTGGCGAAGGGGGACCCCTACGAGCAGTACTTC. It yields the protein CASSLAKGDPYEQYF.

This chain uses TRBV15 with TRBJ2-7; no firm D call. The germline gives CDR1 LNHNV, CDR2 YYDKDF (reference sequence). CDR3 size: 12 residues. Trimming pared 6 bases from V and 2 bases from J, leaving 8 bases between. The DNA for the CDR3 is TGTGCCACCAGTCCCGGGCCCTACGAGCAGTACTTC. Encoded protein: CATSPGPYEQYF.

This clonotype was seen a few times. The chain is built from TRBV24-1 and TRBJ2-3, with 7 positions matching TRBD2. Germline assignment: CDR1 KGHDR and CDR2 SFDVKD. The CDR3 is 17 amino acids. V trimming: 4 bases; J trimming: 4 bases; junction bases outside the gene matches: 13. CDR3 nucleotide sequence: TGTGCCACCAGTGACCGAAGACTAGCCGGTCTGGCAGATACGCAGTATTTT. Translating gives CATSDRRLAGLADTQYF.

This clonotype appeared a few times. This chain uses TRBV18 with TRBJ1-6; TRBD1 aligns across 11 bases. Germline loops: CDR1 KGHSH, CDR2 LQKENI. V lost 2 bases, J lost 8 bases, and 2 bases stayed unmatched. This CDR3 comprises 15 residues. The CDR3 spells CASSPGQGADSPLHF. CDR3 DNA: TGTGCCAGCTCACCAGGACAGGGGGCGGATTCACCCCTCCACTTT.

As regards this clonotype: A much larger clone differs from this one at a single base, so this may be a read error. This chain joins TRBV11-2 and TRBJ2-3; D is unclear. This CDR3 is built from 14 residues. Per the germline V gene, CDR1 is SGHAT and CDR2 is FQNNGV. This chain's CDR3 is CASSLGDALDTRYF. CDR3 in DNA: TGTGCCAGCAGCTTAGGTGATGCGCTAGATACGCGGTATTTT.

This chain joins TRBV9 and TRBJ2-3; maybe TRBD1 (6 bases). The length of the CDR3 is 16 residues. Germline loops: CDR1 SGDLS, CDR2 YYNGEE. Trimming left V 4 bases short and J 5 bases short, with 20 bases between. In nucleotides, the CDR3 is TGTGCCAGCAGCATACGGGACACCTTTGGGGGAGATACGCAGTATTTT. Protein: CASSIRDTFGGDTQYF.

As DNA, the CDR3 is TGTGCCAGCAGTAGGGGAGGAGGACAGGGGGTCGACGAGCAGTACTTC. Translating gives CASSRGGGQGVDEQYF. The rearrangement uses TRBV6-6 and TRBJ2-4; TRBD1 aligns across 10 bases. The J call may be in error: the DNA end matches TRBJ2-7 better. Germline assignment: CDR1 MNHNY and CDR2 SVGAGI (reference sequence). This CDR3 has 16 amino acids.

This rearrangement joins TRBV20-1 to TRBJ2-7; 7 bases are a match to TRBD1. The DNA matches TRBJ2-5 better at its end, which makes the J call doubtful. The germline gives CDR1 DFQATT, CDR2 SNEGSKA (reference sequence). This CDR3 is 15 amino acids long. CDR3 sequence (DNA): TGCAGTGCTAGAACTAGGGACAGCCACCCCGGGACCCAGTACTTC. Amino acid sequence: CSARTRDSHPGTQYF.

The CDR3 DNA sequence: TGCAGTGCTAGAGATCATGCGGCTAGCGGGTTGCTCTACGAGCAGTACTTC. Protein: CSARDHAASGLLYEQYF. The chain employs TRBV20-1 and TRBJ2-7; 8 nucleotides match TRBD2. Germline V gene data show CDR1 as DFQATT and CDR2 as SNEGSKA (reference sequence). There are 17 residues in the CDR3. V dropped 0 bases and J dropped 3; count of bases not matched to a gene: 13.

The chain employs TRBV7-6 and TRBJ2-3, with 13 bases that match TRBD2. From germline, CDR1 is SGHVS and CDR2 FNYEAQ. V lost 3 bases and J lost 1; bases outside the gene matches: 7. The CDR3 contains 18 residues. The CDR3 loop is CASSLDAGLAGGTDTQYF. The CDR3 DNA follows: TGTGCCAGCAGCTTGGACGCCGGACTAGCGGGAGGCACAGATACGCAGTATTTT.

The gene calls are TRBV5-1 and TRBJ2-1, with a weak D call TRBD2 (7 bases). There are 15 residues in the CDR3. V lost 0 bases and J lost 5, with 12 bases in between. Looked up from germline, CDR1 is SGHRS and CDR2 is YFSETQ. The CDR3 bases are TGCGCCAGCAGCTTGGCCTTGCGGGGGCACAATGAGCAGTTCTTC. It codes for CASSLALRGHNEQFF.

This clonotype was counted a few times. The chain links TRBV29-1 to TRBJ2-3; 7 positions agree with TRBD2. The CDR3 is 14 residues long. Trimming cost V 7 bases and J 1 base; bases outside gene matches: 8. CDR1 and CDR2 (germline): SQVTM, ANQGSEA. CDR3 in DNA: TGCAGCGCTGCGGGGGTAGAGGGCACAGATACGCAGTATTTT. This encodes CSAAGVEGTDTQYF.

The chain links TRBV5-5 to TRBJ2-7; D is possibly TRBD1 (5 bases). Germline-derived CDR1 and CDR2 are SGHKS and YYEKEE (reference sequence). The ends were cut back, 5 bases at V and 4 bases at J, with 16 bases in the middle. CDR3 size: 14 residues. CDR3: CASRITDSVYEQYF. The DNA of the CDR3 is TGTGCCAGCAGAATCACTGACAGTGTATACGAGCAGTACTTC. Drawing the rest from reference TRBV5-5 and TRBJ2-7, the complete variable domain is DAGVTQSPTHLIKTRGQQVTLRCSPISGHKSVSWYQQVLGQGPQFIFQYYEKEERGRGNFPDRFSARQFPNYSSELNVNALLLGDSALYLCASRITDSVYEQYFGPGTRLTVT.

This clonotype was seen many times. V is TRBV27 and J is TRBJ1-5; tentative D call: TRBD1 (6 bases). The CDR3 loop spans 15 amino acids. Germline CDR1 is MNHEY and CDR2 is SMNVEV (reference sequence). V lost 2 bases and J lost 6, with 14 bases in between. The CDR3 is CASSLPETGTQPQHF. The DNA for the CDR3 is TGTGCCAGCAGTTTACCAGAGACAGGCACTCAGCCCCAGCATTTT.

The chain employs TRBV20-1 and TRBJ2-7, with 12 bases fitting TRBD2. J gave up 2 bases and V 5 bases, and 7 bases lay outside the gene matches. This CDR3 has 15 amino acids. The germline V gene has CDR1 DFQATT and CDR2 SNEGSKA (reference sequence). The CDR3 DNA is TGCAGTGCTCCCGGACTAGCGGGATCTCCCTACGAGCAGTACTTC. This encodes CSAPGLAGSPYEQYF.

CDR3 loop: CASSPLAGVSEQYF. The CDR3 bases are TGTGCCAGCAGCCCATTAGCGGGAGTATCCGAGCAGTACTTC. V and J are TRBV6-6 and TRBJ2-5; 9 nucleotides align to TRBD2. Matching the DNA end better, TRBJ2-7 makes the J call doubtful. Germline CDR1 and CDR2: MNHNY and SVGAGI (reference sequence). The CDR3 sequence is 14 residues long.

This clonotype was detected only a few times. This rearrangement joins TRBV12-3 or TRBV12-4 to TRBJ2-7; D unclear. This CDR3 comprises 14 residues. The V gene lost 4 bases and the J gene lost 2 bases, with 12 bases spanning the gap. The CDR3 nucleotides are TGTGCCAGCAGTTCGCGCGACTGGGCCTACGAGCAGTACTTC. Protein sequence: CASSSRDWAYEQYF.

The chain is built from TRBV18 and TRBJ1-4; D might be TRBD1 (5 bases). V lost 5 bases, J lost 5 bases, and 12 bases lay in between. CDR1 and CDR2 from the germline V gene are KGHSH and LQKENI. The CDR3 totals 14 residues. CDR3 protein: CASSGRDGNEKLFF. The CDR3 nucleotides are TGTGCCAGCTCAGGCCGGGACGGAAATGAAAAACTGTTTTTT.

This chain uses TRBV7-3 with TRBJ2-5; D unclear. The CDR3 totals 14 residues. CDR1 is SGHTA, CDR2 FQGTGA, per germline. V lost 1 base to trimming and J lost 2 bases, with 8 bases between them. The CDR3 DNA reads as TGTGCCAGCAGCTTAAATGGCCCTCAAGAGACCCAGTACTTC. Translated: CASSLNGPQETQYF. The entire variable domain, with the rest obtained from reference TRBV7-3 and TRBJ2-5, is as follows: GAGVSQTPSNKVTEKGKYVELRCDPISGHTALYWYRQSLGQGPEFLIYFQGTGAADDSGLPNDRFFAVRPEGSVSTLKIQRTERGDSAVYLCASSLNGPQETQYFGPGTRLLVL.

The rearrangement links TRBV11-2 to TRBJ2-7; D not resolved. This CDR3 has 16 amino acids. Germline CDR1 reads SGHAT; CDR2 reads FQNNGV. V was pared by 0 bases and J by 2 bases, with 14 bases between. CDR3 residues: CASSLEAGGSTYEQYF. The CDR3, as DNA: TGTGCCAGCAGCTTAGAAGCCGGTGGTTCCACCTACGAGCAGTACTTC.

This chain links TRBV10-3 with TRBJ2-2; 7 positions match TRBD1. With V trimmed by 2 bases and J by 5 bases, 5 bases remained unmatched. The CDR3 loop spans 15 amino acids. Germline V lookup: CDR1 ENHRY, CDR2 SYGVKD. This CDR3 is CAISEADRSTGELFF. The CDR3 nucleotides read TGTGCCATCAGTGAGGCGGACAGGTCAACCGGGGAGCTGTTTTTT.

This chain connects TRBV9 to TRBJ2-3; D not resolved. Per germline, CDR1 SGDLS and CDR2 YYNGEE. The CDR3 is 13 residues long. With 0 bases removed from V and 6 bases from J, the gap between germline ends came to 8 bases. The CDR3 protein is CASSVGDRDTQYF. The CDR3 DNA follows: TGTGCCAGCAGCGTAGGGGATAGGGATACGCAGTATTTT. The whole variable domain, remainder taken from reference TRBV9 and TRBJ2-3, is DSGVTQTPKHLITATGQRVTLRCSPRSGDLSVYWYQQSLDQGLQFLIQYYNGEERAKGNILERFSAQQFPDLHSELNLSSLELGDSALYFCASSVGDRDTQYFGPGTRLTVL.

This clonotype was found a few times. J is TRBJ2-3 and V is TRBV25-1; 10 positions agree with TRBD1. The CDR3 contains 14 residues. J was trimmed by 4 bases and V by 6 bases; bases with no gene match: 4. Germline V lookup: CDR1 MGHDK, CDR2 SYGVNS. The CDR3: CASRGTGESDTQYF. CDR3 bases: TGTGCCAGCAGGGGGACAGGGGAATCAGATACGCAGTATTTT.

The chain combines TRBV6-1 with TRBJ1-5; D not certain. Trimming took off 2 bases at V and 5 bases at J, with 7 bases between the two ends. CDR1 and CDR2 from the germline V gene are MNHNS and SASEGT. The CDR3 runs 13 residues. CDR3 nucleotides: TGTGCCAGCAGTGAACAGATCTATCAGCCCCAGCATTTT. This sequence encodes CASSEQIYQPQHF.

In this sample, this clonotype turned up once. V usage is TRBV24-1 and J usage is TRBJ1-2; maybe TRBD1 (5 bases). The CDR3 has 12 amino acids. The ends were cut back, 9 bases at V and 7 bases at J, with 14 bases in the middle. Germline V gene data show CDR1 as KGHDR and CDR2 as SFDVKD. For the CDR3, the DNA is TGTGCCACCCGAGGGGCTACCGCTGGCTACACCTTC. Amino acid sequence: CATRGATAGYTF.